The next 30 T cell receptor beta chains were all read from a single sample in a study of graft-versus-host responses after intestinal transplantation. No antigen has been assigned to these receptors. Some clones are missing from TCRdb's copy, which holds only in-frame ones; the method was immunoSEQ multiplex PCR. There are approximately 60,000 clones in the sample; 90% to 95% occur only once, and about 1.7% lies in the top ten. Source: unstimulated CD8+ T cells sorted from spleen or lymph node cells, taken before transplant. These receptors all come from a human donor who was the organ donor for an intestinal transplant.

The chain joins TRBV7-9 to TRBJ2-1, with a tentative D call TRBD2 (5 bases). This CDR3 has 16 residues. Germline CDR1 and CDR2: SEHNR and FQNEAQ (reference sequence). V lost 1 base and J 6 bases, leaving 16 bases between the germline ends. The CDR3 is CASSLGRGPWGNEQFF. CDR3 DNA: TGTGCCAGCAGCTTAGGGAGAGGGCCATGGGGCAATGAGCAGTTCTTC. Variable domain in full (rest from reference TRBV7-9 and TRBJ2-1): DTGVSQNPRHKITKRGQNVTFRCDPISEHNRLYWYRQTLGQGPEFLTYFQNEAQLEKSRLLSDRFSAERPKGSFSTLEIQRTEQGDSAMYLCASSLGRGPWGNEQFFGPGTRLTVL.

V is TRBV6-1 and J is TRBJ2-2; 8 nucleotides agree with TRBD2. After removal of 1 base from V and 3 bases from J, the junction contained 1 base not matched to a gene. The CDR3 runs to 15 residues. CDR1 MNHNS and CDR2 SASEGT come from the germline V gene. The CDR3 bases are TGTGCCAGCAGTGAAGAGCGGGGGTACACCGGGGAGCTGTTTTTT. Encoded protein: CASSEERGYTGELFF.

The J gene is TRBJ2-7, the V gene TRBV7-3, with D unclear. This CDR3 is built from 13 residues. V lost 0 bases and J 3 bases, leaving 6 bases between the germline ends. CDR1 is SGHTA and CDR2 is FQGTGA in the germline V gene. This CDR3 reads CASSLTPDYEQYF. CDR3 coding DNA: TGTGCCAGCAGCTTAACGCCAGACTACGAGCAGTACTTC.

This clone counts as medium-sized. The V gene is TRBV11-1, the J gene TRBJ2-7; the D is unclear. CDR3 length equals 15 residues. Between the trimmed V and J ends, which lost 1 base and 3 bases, there was a span of 13 bases. CDR1 and CDR2 (germline): SGHAT, FQDESV (reference sequence). In DNA form, the CDR3 reads TGTGCCAGCAGCTTAGATGTCTTTTCAGTCTACGAGCAGTACTTC. This encodes CASSLDVFSVYEQYF.

V usage is TRBV7-3 and J usage is TRBJ2-1, with D unresolved. Trimming took off 5 bases at V and 0 bases at J, with 20 bases between the two ends. Germline V gene lookup returns CDR1 SGHTA and CDR2 FQGTGA. CDR3 size: 18 residues. The CDR3 here is CASSLTSVGSSSYNEQFF. In DNA form, the CDR3 reads TGTGCCAGCAGCCTTACGTCCGTCGGGTCTAGCTCCTACAATGAGCAGTTCTTC.

The chain uses TRBV9 and TRBJ2-7; the D is unclear. Germline lookup yields CDR1 SGDLS and CDR2 YYNGEE. CDR3 size: 12 residues. The V and J ends lost 4 bases and 4 bases respectively, with 9 bases between them. CDR3 DNA sequence: TGTGCCAGCAGCAGCGAGTCTTACGAGCAGTACTTC. This sequence encodes CASSSESYEQYF.

The V gene is TRBV4-3, the J gene TRBJ1-5; D is possibly TRBD1 (5 bases). This CDR3 spans 16 amino acids. V dropped 0 bases and J dropped 1 base, with 10 bases sitting between them. Germline loops: CDR1 LGHNA, CDR2 YSLEER. DNA of the CDR3: TGCGCCAGCAGCCAAGATGCAGGGAAGAGCAATCAGCCCCAGCATTTT. Its protein product is CASSQDAGKSNQPQHF.

This clone occurred once. The chain joins TRBV7-2 to TRBJ2-3; TRBD2 might be the D (6 bases). V was shortened by 1 base and J by 2 bases, with 10 bases between the two germline ends. CDR1 is SGHTA, CDR2 FQGNSA, per germline. The CDR3 runs to 15 residues. The DNA of the CDR3 is TGTGCCAGCAGCTTAGGCGAGCGGGTCACAGATACGCAGTATTTT. Protein product: CASSLGERVTDTQYF. Full variable domain (missing parts from reference TRBV7-2 and TRBJ2-3): GAGVSQSPSNKVTEKGKDVELRCDPISGHTALYWYRQSLGQGLEFLIYFQGNSAPDKSGLPSDRFSAERTGGSVSTLTIQRTQQEDSAVYLCASSLGERVTDTQYFGPGTRLTVL.

The V call is TRBV28, the J call TRBJ2-7, with unresolved D. The germline V gene encodes CDR1 MDHEN and CDR2 SYDVKM. Trimming stripped 1 base from V and 5 bases from J, with 9 bases between. CDR3 size: 13 residues. CDR3: CASSLYDKDEQYF. The CDR3 nucleotides read TGTGCCAGCAGTTTATACGACAAGGACGAGCAGTACTTC. Together with reference TRBV28 and TRBJ2-7, the CDR3 gives the full variable domain: DVKVTQSSRYLVKRTGEKVFLECVQDMDHENMFWYRQDPGLGLRLIYFSYDVKMKEKGDIPEGYSVSREKKERFSLILESASTNQTSMYLCASSLYDKDEQYFGPGTRLTVT.

V and J are TRBV19 and TRBJ1-6; possible D gene TRBD1, 5 bases. CDR1 is LNHDA, CDR2 SQIVND, per germline (reference sequence). Trimming removed 7 bases from V and 3 bases from J, with 7 bases in between. The CDR3 covers 13 residues. CDR3 sequence (DNA): TGTGCCAGTATGGGGGGCTATAATTCACCCCTCCACTTT. This gives the protein CASMGGYNSPLHF.

V usage is TRBV28 and J usage is TRBJ1-4; no clear D. Germline CDR1 and CDR2: MDHEN and SYDVKM. The CDR3 length is 14 residues. The V end lost 6 bases, the J end lost 8 bases, and 16 bases lay between the germline ends. The CDR3 coding sequence is TGTGCCAGCAGCCGTCGACAAACGGGGGAAAAACTGTTTTTT. Translating gives CASSRRQTGEKLFF.

V and J are TRBV19 and TRBJ2-1; the D gene is possibly TRBD2 (6 bases). V was clipped by 9 bases and J by 9 bases, with 18 bases between them. In germline, CDR1 is LNHDA, CDR2 SQIVND (reference sequence). This CDR3 contains 13 residues. CDR3 coding DNA: TGTGCCAGCACCAACCCTCTAGCGCCTGAGCAGTTCTTC. This encodes CASTNPLAPEQFF.

This sequence joins TRBV30 and TRBJ2-5, with D possibly matching TRBD2 (7 bases). V lost 3 bases and J lost 6, with 17 bases in between. Germline V lookup: CDR1 GTSNPN, CDR2 SVGIG (reference sequence). The CDR3 has 14 residues. The CDR3 bases are TGTGCCTGGAGCACGGGGAGGGGGGCGCAGACCCAGTACTTC. This sequence encodes CAWSTGRGAQTQYF.

The rearrangement joins TRBV11-2 to TRBJ2-3; D is perhaps TRBD2 (7 bases). Between the trimmed V and J ends, which lost 0 bases and 1 base, there was a span of 17 bases. The CDR3 has 18 residues. Germline V lookup: CDR1 SGHAT, CDR2 FQNNGV. The CDR3 DNA reads TGTGCCAGCAGCTTAGAAGCGTCGCAGGGGAGGGGCACAGATACGCAGTATTTT. Translated, it gives CASSLEASQGRGTDTQYF.

V and J are TRBV9 and TRBJ1-5, with D unclear. Looked up from germline, CDR1 is SGDLS and CDR2 is YYNGEE. V was pared by 2 bases and J by 3 bases, with 6 bases between. The CDR3 length is 13 residues. The CDR3 region is CASSVASNQPQHF. The CDR3 coding sequence is TGTGCCAGCAGCGTTGCGTCCAATCAGCCCCAGCATTTT.

The gene calls are TRBV7-2 and TRBJ2-7; maybe TRBD2 (5 bases). The V end lost 5 bases, the J end lost 0 bases, and 14 bases lay between the germline ends. The CDR3 length is 15 residues. Germline V CDR1 and CDR2: SGHTA, FQGNSA. CDR3 residues: CASSPYLGSSYEQYF. The CDR3 DNA is TGTGCCAGCAGCCCGTACCTGGGGAGCTCCTACGAGCAGTACTTC. Full variable domain (missing parts from reference TRBV7-2 and TRBJ2-7): GAGVSQSPSNKVTEKGKDVELRCDPISGHTALYWYRQSLGQGLEFLIYFQGNSAPDKSGLPSDRFSAERTGGSVSTLTIQRTQQEDSAVYLCASSPYLGSSYEQYFGPGTRLTVT.

V and J are TRBV19 and TRBJ2-7; D call uncertain. Germline V gene sequence: CDR1 LNHDA, CDR2 SQIVND (reference sequence). The germline V and J ends were trimmed by 10 bases and 3 bases, with 10 bases remaining between them. The CDR3 sequence is 11 residues long. CDR3 sequence (DNA): TGTGCCACCTCCCCCGGCTACGAGCAGTACTTC. The encoded protein is CATSPGYEQYF.

A single count supports this clone. V gene TRBV5-1 combines with J gene TRBJ1-4; D gene uncertain. The CDR3 spans 15 residues. In germline, CDR1 is SGHRS, CDR2 YFSETQ. Trimming shortened V by 0 bases and J by 8 bases, and 14 bases separated the two germline ends. In nucleotides, the CDR3 is TGCGCCAGCAGCTTGGGAGTTTGGTGGAGGGAAAAACTGTTTTTT. Its translation is CASSLGVWWREKLFF.

The chain combines TRBV5-1 with TRBJ2-7; maybe TRBD1 (5 bases). Germline V lookup: CDR1 SGHRS, CDR2 YFSETQ. This CDR3 is built from 15 residues. V shed 4 bases and J shed 0 bases, with 14 bases lying between them. The DNA for the CDR3 is TGCGCCAGCAGCCCCGCCTGGGGCATCTCCTACGAGCAGTACTTC. Its translation: CASSPAWGISYEQYF.

V gene TRBV7-8 combines with J gene TRBJ2-2, with 7 bases lining up with TRBD2. The CDR3 has 16 residues. Germline CDR1 is SGHVS and CDR2 is FQNEAQ. J gave up 3 bases and V 5 bases, and 9 bases lay outside the gene matches. CDR3 DNA sequence: TGTGCCAGCAGCGGAAGCGGGGCGGTGCACACCGGGGAGCTGTTTTTT. Its translation: CASSGSGAVHTGELFF.

The genes are TRBV5-1 and TRBJ2-1; no reliable D call. Germline-derived CDR1 and CDR2 are SGHRS and YFSETQ. Between the trimmed V and J ends, which lost 1 base and 8 bases, there was a span of 10 bases. This CDR3 has 13 amino acids. This CDR3 reads CASSLIGVDEQFF. CDR3 nucleotide sequence: TGCGCCAGCAGCTTGATTGGAGTTGATGAGCAGTTCTTC.

The chain combines TRBV28 with TRBJ2-7; perhaps TRBD2 as D (5 bases). The CDR3 runs to 14 residues. V was cut by 3 bases and J by 1 base, with 10 bases left in between. The germline gives CDR1 MDHEN, CDR2 SYDVKM. This CDR3 reads CASSFRGDSYEQYF. The CDR3 DNA is TGTGCCAGCAGTTTTCGGGGAGATTCCTACGAGCAGTACTTC.

J is TRBJ1-5 and V is TRBV15; D gene uncertain. V was cut by 1 base and J by 7 bases, with 11 bases left in between. The CDR3 consists of 14 residues. The germline V gene encodes CDR1 LNHNV and CDR2 YYDKDF (reference sequence). CDR3 region: CATSRGGGFQPQHF. The CDR3 DNA reads TGTGCCACCAGCAGAGGGGGAGGGTTCCAGCCCCAGCATTTT. Full variable domain (missing parts from reference TRBV15 and TRBJ1-5): DAMVIQNPRYQVTQFGKPVTLSCSQTLNHNVMYWYQQKSSQAPKLLFHYYDKDFNNEADTPDNFQSRRPNTSFCFLDIRSPGLGDTAMYLCATSRGGGFQPQHFGDGTRLSIL.

DNA of the CDR3: TGCGCCAGCAGCCCGTCGGGGGAAGAGACCCAGTACTTC. Translation gives CASSPSGEETQYF. The rearrangement links TRBV4-3 to TRBJ2-5, with D perhaps matching TRBD2 (6 bases). This CDR3 contains 13 residues. V dropped 4 bases and J dropped 3 bases, with 9 bases sitting between them. CDR1 LGHNA and CDR2 YSLEER come from the germline V gene.

Only one count was recorded for this clone. The rearrangement joins TRBV5-1 to TRBJ2-7; 7 positions agree with TRBD2. The germline V gene has CDR1 SGHRS and CDR2 YFSETQ. CDR3 length equals 13 residues. J lost 3 bases, V lost 3 bases, and 3 bases had no gene match. The CDR3 region is CASSSGLIYEQYF. The CDR3 DNA follows: TGCGCCAGCAGCTCGGGACTAATCTACGAGCAGTACTTC.

The chain has TRBV6-6 and TRBJ2-4; D ambiguous. The CDR3 covers 14 residues. CDR1 is MNHNY, CDR2 SVGAGI, per germline (reference sequence). Trimming cost V 8 bases and J 2 bases, with 13 bases left between them. CDR3 DNA sequence: TGTGCCAGCTCCCAGATGAGGACCAAAAACATTCAGTACTTC. Its translation is CASSQMRTKNIQYF.

The chain links TRBV9 to TRBJ2-7; tentative D call: TRBD1 (5 bases). The CDR3 has 15 residues. Germline values: CDR1 SGDLS, CDR2 YYNGEE. Trimming removed 2 bases from V and 1 base from J, with 13 bases in between. The CDR3 loop reads CASSVRGEVSYEQYF. For the CDR3, the DNA is TGTGCCAGCAGCGTTAGGGGCGAGGTGTCCTACGAGCAGTACTTC.

The chain carries TRBV28 and TRBJ1-5; tentatively, D is TRBD1 (5 bases). Germline-derived CDR1 and CDR2 are MDHEN and SYDVKM. V shed 6 bases and J shed 4 bases, with 10 bases lying between them. The CDR3 loop spans 13 amino acids. CDR3: CASRGTLNQPQHF. The CDR3 DNA is TGTGCCAGCAGGGGGACTTTAAATCAGCCCCAGCATTTT.

The chain is built from TRBV11-1 and TRBJ2-3; a weak D match, TRBD2 (6 bases). Germline CDR1 and CDR2: SGHAT and FQDESV (reference sequence). This CDR3 is 15 amino acids long. Trimming pared 1 base from V and 1 base from J, leaving 9 bases between. The CDR3 DNA is TGTGCCAGCAGCTTAGTCCCTAGCGGCACAGATACGCAGTATTTT. Protein sequence: CASSLVPSGTDTQYF.

The genes are TRBV5-1 and TRBJ2-2; D possibly corresponds to TRBD1 (6 bases). The CDR3 covers 15 residues. The germline gives CDR1 SGHRS, CDR2 YFSETQ. V gave up 0 bases and J gave up 7 bases, with 13 bases separating them. Here the CDR3 reads CASSLAYRAGGELFF. DNA for the CDR3: TGCGCCAGCAGCTTGGCCTACAGGGCGGGCGGGGAGCTGTTTTTT.